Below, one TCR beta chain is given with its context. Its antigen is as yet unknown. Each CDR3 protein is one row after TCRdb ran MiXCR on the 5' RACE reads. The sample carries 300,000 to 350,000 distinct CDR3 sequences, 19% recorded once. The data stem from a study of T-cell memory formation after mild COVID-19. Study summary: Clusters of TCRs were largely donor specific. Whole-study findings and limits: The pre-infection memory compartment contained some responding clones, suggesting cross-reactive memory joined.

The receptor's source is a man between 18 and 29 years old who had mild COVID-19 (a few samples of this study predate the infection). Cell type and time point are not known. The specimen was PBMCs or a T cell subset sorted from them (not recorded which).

The CDR3: CASSPPGSQETQYF. CDR3 in DNA: TGCGCCAGCAGCCCGCCGGGGAGCCAAGAGACCCAGTACTTC. The chain employs TRBV5-1 and TRBJ2-5, with D maybe TRBD2 (5 bases). The V gene lost 4 bases and the J gene lost 1 base, with 11 bases spanning the gap. CDR1 and CDR2 from the germline V gene are SGHRS and YFSETQ. The CDR3 runs 14 residues.